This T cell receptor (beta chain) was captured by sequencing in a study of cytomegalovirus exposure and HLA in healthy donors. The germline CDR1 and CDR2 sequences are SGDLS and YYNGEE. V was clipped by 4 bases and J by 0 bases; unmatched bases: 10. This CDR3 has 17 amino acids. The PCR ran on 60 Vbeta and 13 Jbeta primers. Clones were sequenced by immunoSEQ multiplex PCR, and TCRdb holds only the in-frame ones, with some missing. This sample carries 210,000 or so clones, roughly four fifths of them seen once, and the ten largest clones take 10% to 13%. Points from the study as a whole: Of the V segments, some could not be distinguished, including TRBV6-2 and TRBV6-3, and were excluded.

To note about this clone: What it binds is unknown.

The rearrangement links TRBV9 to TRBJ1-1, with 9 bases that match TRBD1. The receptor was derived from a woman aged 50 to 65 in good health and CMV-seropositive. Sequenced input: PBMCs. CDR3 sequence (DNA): TGTGCCAGCAGCCATCCATCTAACAGGGGGCTGAACACTGAAGCTTTCTTT. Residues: CASSHPSNRGLNTEAFF.